The 10 T cell receptor beta chains listed next were all sequenced from one sample in a study of cytomegalovirus exposure and HLA in healthy donors. 60 Vbeta and 13 Jbeta primers were used in PCR. Repertoires were generated with immunoSEQ multiplex PCR, while TCRdb's copy carries only in-frame clones and drops some. The table lists 150,000 or so clones, about 79% of them singletons, with 11% to 15% in the top ten. Specimen: PBMCs. The receptors shown here come from a man aged 50-59 years in good health and CMV-seropositive.

The V and J genes are TRBV5-1 and TRBJ2-3; D is possibly TRBD2 (6 bases). Trimming pared 6 bases from V and 10 bases from J, leaving 18 bases between. The CDR3 has 13 amino acids. Germline values: CDR1 SGHRS, CDR2 YFSETQ. For the CDR3, the DNA is TGCGCCAGCAAGGAGACTAGGTCCTGGGCGCAGTATTTT. This encodes CASKETRSWAQYF.

This clone was seen more than once but under ten times. V usage is TRBV4-1 and J usage is TRBJ2-4; 10 bases map to TRBD1. CDR1 is MGHRA and CDR2 is YSYEKL in the germline V gene. V dropped 2 bases and J dropped 9; count of bases not matched to a gene: 1. This CDR3 spans 13 amino acids. This CDR3 is CASSQWTGGIQYF. In DNA form, the CDR3 reads TGCGCCAGCAGCCAATGGACAGGGGGCATTCAGTACTTC.

The chain uses TRBV2 and TRBJ1-1; no clear D. This CDR3 comprises 13 residues. Between the trimmed V and J ends, which lost 5 bases and 1 base, there was a span of 8 bases. Germline values: CDR1 SNHLY, CDR2 FYNNEI. Written as DNA, the CDR3 is TGTGCCAGCAGTTTGCAGGAGAACACTGAAGCTTTCTTT. Residues: CASSLQENTEAFF.

Concerning this clone: Germline and junction disagree at one end, which may indicate a read error. The V and J genes are TRBV6-5 and TRBJ1-1; no definite D call. The CDR3 contains 12 residues. Looked up from germline, CDR1 is MNHEY and CDR2 is SVGAGI. DNA for the CDR3: TGTGCCAGCAGTACCCGTTACCCCGATCACATCTTT. Residues: CASSTRYPDHIF.

The chain is built from TRBV7-8 and TRBJ1-1; possible D gene TRBD1, 6 bases. The V end was cut by 0 bases, the J end by 3 bases, with 14 bases between. Looked up from germline, CDR1 is SGHVS and CDR2 is FQNEAQ. The CDR3 has 16 amino acids. CDR3 nucleotides: TGTGCCAGCAGCTTAGCGGCGGGGGCGCGTGACACTGAAGCTTTCTTT. Its translation is CASSLAAGARDTEAFF.

This clone was counted between two and nine times. This sequence joins TRBV9 and TRBJ2-3; TRBD1 agrees at 8 bases. CDR1 SGDLS and CDR2 YYNGEE come from the germline V gene. The trim removed 2 bases at V and 1 base at J, leaving 6 bases unmatched. The CDR3 loop spans 16 amino acids. CDR3 DNA: TGTGCCAGCAGCGTTATAGCGACAGGGGGCACAGATACGCAGTATTTT. Amino acids: CASSVIATGGTDTQYF.

The chain links TRBV2 to TRBJ1-1; maybe TRBD1 (6 bases). The CDR3 runs to 14 residues. Germline values: CDR1 SNHLY, CDR2 FYNNEI. Trimming stripped 6 bases from V and 1 base from J, with 12 bases between. The CDR3 protein is CASSRGSGNTEAFF. The CDR3 DNA reads as TGTGCCAGCAGCAGGGGAAGTGGGAACACTGAAGCTTTCTTT.

The V call is TRBV28, the J call TRBJ1-2, with D hard to call. From germline, CDR1 is MDHEN and CDR2 SYDVKM. With 2 bases removed from V and 7 bases from J, the gap between germline ends came to 8 bases. The CDR3 consists of 12 residues. In nucleotides, the CDR3 is TGTGCCAGCAGTTTAGGGAGCAGTGGCTACACCTTC. Translation: CASSLGSSGYTF.

CDR3 DNA sequence: TGTGCCAGCAGTTTCCCTCCAGCGGCAGGCGAGACCCAGTACTTC. Translation: CASSFPPAAGETQYF. J is TRBJ2-5 and V is TRBV28; weak D call: TRBD2 (5 bases). This CDR3 contains 15 residues. V lost 3 bases and J 5 bases, leaving 16 bases between the germline ends. The germline V gene encodes CDR1 MDHEN and CDR2 SYDVKM.

This chain joins TRBV2 and TRBJ1-2, with TRBD1 identical over 8 bases. The CDR3 loop spans 15 amino acids. V was clipped by 6 bases and J by 4 bases; unmatched bases: 10. Per the germline V gene, CDR1 is SNHLY and CDR2 is FYNNEI. The CDR3 DNA is TGTGCCAGCAGAGAGAACAGGGGGACAAGCTATGGCTACACCTTC. It encodes CASRENRGTSYGYTF.